These T cell receptor beta chains were read from a single sample in a study of blood T cell repertoires in COVID-19. Here immunoSEQ multiplex PCR was the method, and the copy in TCRdb shows in-frame clones only, minus some. The data show 200,000 to 250,000 clones, with more than 75% seen just once and approximately 7.4% held by the top ten. The specimen was PBMCs or T cells enriched from blood (not recorded which). These receptors came from a woman aged 40 to 49 with acute COVID-19. Both conserved end residues are part of each CDR3. The D gene is left open where the match is weak. Rows give clone size only sometimes, using once, few, many, or a class for an expanded clone.

abundance: .
j_gene: TRBJ1-3
d_gene: TRBD1
v_gene: TRBV6-2/TRBV6-3
CDR3aa: CASSSPDRAGNTIYF
CDR3nt: TGTGCCAGCAGTTCGCCGGACAGGGCCGGAAACACCATATATTTT

abundance: .
j_gene: TRBJ2-7
d_gene: TRBD1
v_gene: TRBV18
CDR3aa: CASSPSLGAGQGDEQYF
CDR3nt: TGTGCCAGCTCCCCCTCTCTCGGGGCGGGACAGGGAGACGAGCAGTACTTC

abundance: .
j_gene: TRBJ2-7
d_gene: .
v_gene: TRBV7-9
CDR3aa: CASNMYMRGQGNYEQYF
CDR3nt: TGTGCCAGCAACATGTATATGAGGGGACAAGGGAACTACGAGCAGTACTTC

abundance: few
j_gene: TRBJ1-1
d_gene: .
v_gene: TRBV5-1
CDR3aa: CASSLNGDTEAFF
CDR3nt: TGCGCCAGCAGCTTAAACGGAGACACTGAAGCTTTCTTT

abundance: once
j_gene: TRBJ1-1
d_gene: .
v_gene: TRBV5-4
CDR3aa: CASSLAGGLTRAFF
CDR3nt: TGTGCCAGCAGCTTGGCGGGGGGACTTACTAGGGCTTTCTTT

abundance: .
j_gene: TRBJ2-3
d_gene: .
v_gene: TRBV9
CDR3aa: CASSVVPGGRSDTQYF
CDR3nt: TGTGCCAGCAGCGTAGTCCCGGGGGGCAGGTCAGATACGCAGTATTTT

abundance: .
j_gene: TRBJ2-7
d_gene: .
v_gene: TRBV4-3
CDR3aa: CASSQDLSGEQYF
CDR3nt: TGCGCCAGCAGCCAAGATCTGAGCGGGGAGCAGTACTTC

abundance: once
j_gene: TRBJ2-1
d_gene: TRBD2
v_gene: TRBV11-3
CDR3aa: CASSHRTSGGENEQFF
CDR3nt: TGTGCCAGCAGCCACCGGACTAGCGGGGGGGAGAATGAGCAGTTCTTC

abundance: .
j_gene: TRBJ1-2
d_gene: .
v_gene: TRBV12-5
CDR3aa: CASGSRDRNYGYTF
CDR3nt: TGTGCTAGTGGTTCCCGCGACAGAAACTATGGCTACACCTTC

abundance: .
j_gene: TRBJ2-7
d_gene: .
v_gene: TRBV3-1/TRBV3-2
CDR3aa: CASSQERLVGEQYF
CDR3nt: TGTGCCAGCAGCCAAGAAAGACTCGTGGGCGAGCAGTACTTC

abundance: .
j_gene: TRBJ1-1
d_gene: .
v_gene: TRBV11-2
CDR3aa: CASSWGGRTEAFF
CDR3nt: TGTGCCAGCAGCTGGGGGGGCAGGACTGAAGCTTTCTTT

abundance: .
j_gene: TRBJ1-6
d_gene: TRBD1
v_gene: TRBV7-3
CDR3aa: CASSLDIPGQHNSPLHF
CDR3nt: TGTGCCAGCAGCTTGGATATTCCGGGACAGCATAATTCACCCCTCCACTTT

abundance: .
j_gene: TRBJ1-2
d_gene: TRBD1
v_gene: TRBV27
CDR3aa: CATQRAGGRYGYTF
CDR3nt: TGTGCCACCCAGAGGGCAGGGGGGCGCTATGGCTACACCTTC

abundance: .
j_gene: TRBJ2-7
d_gene: .
v_gene: TRBV5-1
CDR3aa: CASSLDSAYEQYF
CDR3nt: TGCGCCAGCAGCCTAGACAGTGCCTACGAGCAGTACTTC

abundance: .
j_gene: TRBJ2-1
d_gene: .
v_gene: TRBV5-1
CDR3aa: CASSSELPYNEQFF
CDR3nt: TGCGCCAGCAGCTCGGAGCTACCCTACAATGAGCAGTTCTTC

abundance: .
j_gene: TRBJ1-4
d_gene: .
v_gene: TRBV4-1
CDR3aa: CASSHWGGDSGIKLFF
CDR3nt: TGCGCCAGCAGCCATTGGGGTGGGGATTCGGGAATAAAACTGTTTTTT

abundance: .
j_gene: TRBJ2-7
d_gene: .
v_gene: TRBV7-8
CDR3aa: CATGGSSYEQYF
CDR3nt: TGTGCCACCGGCGGCAGCTCCTACGAGCAGTACTTC

abundance: many
j_gene: TRBJ2-7
d_gene: .
v_gene: TRBV14
CDR3aa: CASSLRALPYEQYF
CDR3nt: TGTGCCAGCAGCTTACGTGCGTTACCCTACGAGCAGTACTTC

abundance: .
j_gene: TRBJ2-2
d_gene: .
v_gene: TRBV5-6
CDR3aa: CASSLRLTGRTTGELFF
CDR3nt: TGTGCCAGCAGCTTGAGGTTGACAGGGAGGACGACCGGGGAGCTGTTTTTT

abundance: many
j_gene: TRBJ1-2
d_gene: TRBD1
v_gene: TRBV19
CDR3aa: CASRPGTGANYGYTF
CDR3nt: TGTGCCAGTAGACCCGGGACAGGGGCCAACTATGGCTACACCTTC

abundance: .
j_gene: TRBJ1-2
d_gene: .
v_gene: TRBV10-3
CDR3aa: CAISEPEANYGYTF
CDR3nt: TGTGCCATCAGTGAACCAGAGGCTAACTATGGCTACACCTTC

abundance: .
j_gene: TRBJ2-3
d_gene: TRBD2
v_gene: TRBV27
CDR3aa: CASSPRLAGVGDTQYF
CDR3nt: TGTGCCAGCAGTCCGAGACTAGCGGGGGTTGGTGATACGCAGTATTTT

abundance: .
j_gene: TRBJ1-1
d_gene: .
v_gene: TRBV27
CDR3aa: CASSLSSRYGTEAFF
CDR3nt: TGTGCCAGCAGTTTATCTTCCAGGTATGGAACTGAAGCTTTCTTT

abundance: .
j_gene: TRBJ2-4
d_gene: .
v_gene: TRBV9
CDR3aa: CASSTGTLGGNIQYF
CDR3nt: TGTGCCAGCAGCACAGGGACCCTCGGTGGGAACATTCAGTACTTC

abundance: .
j_gene: TRBJ2-3
d_gene: TRBD1
v_gene: TRBV20-1
CDR3aa: CSASGGQGAFTDTQYF
CDR3nt: TGCAGTGCTAGTGGTGGACAGGGGGCATTCACAGATACGCAGTATTTT

abundance: .
j_gene: TRBJ1-2
d_gene: .
v_gene: TRBV12-3/TRBV12-4
CDR3aa: CASSLDGDYGYTF
CDR3nt: TGTGCCAGCAGCTTAGACGGAGACTATGGCTACACCTTC

abundance: .
j_gene: TRBJ1-1
d_gene: .
v_gene: TRBV15
CDR3aa: CATSRLERQNTEAFF
CDR3nt: TGTGCCACCAGCAGATTAGAGCGTCAGAACACTGAAGCTTTCTTT

abundance: many
j_gene: TRBJ1-6
d_gene: .
v_gene: TRBV28
CDR3aa: CASSALTELYNSPLHF
CDR3nt: TGTGCCAGCAGTGCCCTTACAGAGCTCTATAATTCACCCCTCCACTTT

abundance: .
j_gene: TRBJ2-7
d_gene: TRBD2
v_gene: TRBV5-1
CDR3aa: CASSIKAGGLRDEQYF
CDR3nt: TGCGCCAGCAGCATCAAGGCGGGGGGGCTGCGCGACGAGCAGTACTTC

abundance: .
j_gene: TRBJ1-3
d_gene: TRBD1
v_gene: TRBV10-3
CDR3aa: CATAGQADTIYF
CDR3nt: TGTGCCACCGCGGGACAGGCGGACACCATATATTTT

abundance: .
j_gene: TRBJ1-4
d_gene: .
v_gene: TRBV6-1
CDR3aa: CASSDREGLSLEKLFF
CDR3nt: TGTGCCAGCAGTGACAGGGAGGGGTTGTCCTTGGAAAAACTGTTTTTT

abundance: .
j_gene: TRBJ2-3
d_gene: .
v_gene: TRBV11-3
CDR3aa: CASSSRHSTDTQYF
CDR3nt: TGTGCCAGCAGCTCAAGACATAGCACAGATACGCAGTATTTT

abundance: .
j_gene: TRBJ1-5
d_gene: TRBD1
v_gene: TRBV25-1
CDR3aa: CASSAAGTGRGIDQPQHF
CDR3nt: TGTGCCAGCAGTGCTGCCGGGACAGGAAGGGGGATTGATCAGCCCCAGCATTTT

abundance: .
j_gene: TRBJ1-5
d_gene: .
v_gene: TRBV19
CDR3aa: CASRNQKSNQPQHF
CDR3nt: TGTGCCAGTAGAAACCAGAAGTCAAATCAGCCCCAGCATTTT

abundance: once
j_gene: TRBJ2-2
d_gene: TRBD2
v_gene: TRBV19
CDR3aa: CASGSAGGTNTGELFF
CDR3nt: TGTGCCAGTGGATCAGCGGGGGGCACAAACACCGGGGAGCTGTTTTTT

abundance: .
j_gene: TRBJ2-3
d_gene: .
v_gene: TRBV6-5
CDR3aa: CASSFGAMTGTDTQYF
CDR3nt: TGTGCCAGCAGTTTTGGAGCGATGACGGGGACAGATACGCAGTATTTT

abundance: .
j_gene: TRBJ2-1
d_gene: TRBD1
v_gene: TRBV29-1
CDR3aa: CSVEQNRGSSEQFF
CDR3nt: TGCAGCGTTGAGCAAAACAGGGGGTCCAGTGAGCAGTTCTTC

abundance: .
j_gene: TRBJ2-7
d_gene: TRBD2
v_gene: TRBV6-5
CDR3aa: CASSQTSGSLNEQYF
CDR3nt: TGTGCCAGCAGCCAGACTAGCGGGAGTCTGAACGAGCAGTACTTC

abundance: .
j_gene: TRBJ2-3
d_gene: .
v_gene: TRBV24-1
CDR3aa: CATSGLNTQYF
CDR3nt: TGTGCCACCTCAGGACTTAATACGCAGTATTTT

abundance: .
j_gene: TRBJ1-6
d_gene: .
v_gene: TRBV6-5
CDR3aa: CASSYQQGKSPLHF
CDR3nt: TGTGCCAGCAGTTACCAACAGGGAAAGTCACCCCTCCACTTT

abundance: .
j_gene: TRBJ2-5
d_gene: TRBD2
v_gene: TRBV3-1/TRBV3-2
CDR3aa: CASSRTSGAKETQYF
CDR3nt: TGTGCCAGCAGCCGGACTAGCGGCGCTAAAGAGACCCAGTACTTC

abundance: .
j_gene: TRBJ2-1
d_gene: TRBD2
v_gene: TRBV27
CDR3aa: CASSFRKGQGRLAAYNEQFF
CDR3nt: TGTGCCAGCAGTTTTAGAAAGGGGCAGGGGAGACTAGCGGCCTACAATGAGCAGTTCTTC

abundance: once
j_gene: TRBJ1-2
d_gene: .
v_gene: TRBV15
CDR3aa: CATKMGAGPNYGYTF
CDR3nt: TGTGCCACCAAAATGGGGGCAGGGCCTAACTATGGCTACACCTTC

abundance: once
j_gene: TRBJ2-7
d_gene: .
v_gene: TRBV28
CDR3aa: CASSFEVRGYEQYF
CDR3nt: TGTGCCAGCAGCTTCGAAGTCAGGGGTTACGAGCAGTACTTC